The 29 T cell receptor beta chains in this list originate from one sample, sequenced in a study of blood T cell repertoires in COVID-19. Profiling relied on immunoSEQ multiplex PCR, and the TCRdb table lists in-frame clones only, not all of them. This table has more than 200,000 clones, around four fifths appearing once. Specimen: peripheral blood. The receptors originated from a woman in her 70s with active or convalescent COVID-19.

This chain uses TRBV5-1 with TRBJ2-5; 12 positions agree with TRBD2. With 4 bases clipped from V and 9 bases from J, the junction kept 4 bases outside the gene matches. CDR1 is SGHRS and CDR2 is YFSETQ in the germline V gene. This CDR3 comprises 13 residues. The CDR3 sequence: CASSLGTSGSQYF. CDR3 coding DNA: TGCGCCAGCAGCCTCGGGACTAGCGGGTCCCAGTACTTC.

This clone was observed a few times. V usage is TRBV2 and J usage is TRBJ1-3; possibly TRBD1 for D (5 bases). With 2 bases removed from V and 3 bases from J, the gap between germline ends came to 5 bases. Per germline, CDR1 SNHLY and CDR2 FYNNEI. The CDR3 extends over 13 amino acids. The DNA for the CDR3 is TGTGCCAGCAGTGAACAGGGTGGAAACACCATATATTTT. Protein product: CASSEQGGNTIYF.

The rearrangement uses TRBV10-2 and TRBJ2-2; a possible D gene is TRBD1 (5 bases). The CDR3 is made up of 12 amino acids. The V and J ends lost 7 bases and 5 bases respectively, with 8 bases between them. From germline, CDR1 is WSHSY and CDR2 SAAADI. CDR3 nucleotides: TGCGCCAGCATGCCAGGGACCGGGGAGCTGTTTTTT. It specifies CASMPGTGELFF.

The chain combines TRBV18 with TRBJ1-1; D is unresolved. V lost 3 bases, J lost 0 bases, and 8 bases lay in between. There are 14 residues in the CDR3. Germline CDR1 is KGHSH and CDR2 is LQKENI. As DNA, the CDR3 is TGTGCCAGCTCACCGGCAGTGATGAACACTGAAGCTTTCTTT. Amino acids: CASSPAVMNTEAFF.

The CDR3 DNA sequence: TGTGCCAGCGGAGGGGGTGGGGGACAGTCCCAGCATTTT. This encodes CASGGGGGQSQHF. The chain employs TRBV6-5 and TRBJ1-5, with 7 bases identical to TRBD1. The CDR3 sequence is 13 residues long. CDR1 is MNHEY, CDR2 SVGAGI, per germline. V trimming: 8 bases; J trimming: 11 bases; junction bases outside the gene matches: 12.

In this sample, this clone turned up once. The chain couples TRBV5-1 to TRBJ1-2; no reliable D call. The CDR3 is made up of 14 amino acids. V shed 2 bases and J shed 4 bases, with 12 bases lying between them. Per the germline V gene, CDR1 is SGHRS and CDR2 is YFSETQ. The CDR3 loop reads CASSFAAGTYGYTF. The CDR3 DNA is TGCGCCAGCAGCTTCGCAGCGGGAACCTATGGCTACACCTTC.

For the CDR3, the DNA is TGTGCCAGCAGCTGGGGAATAACAGGGGAAGGCGAGCAGTTCTTC. This gives the protein CASSWGITGEGEQFF. This chain links TRBV5-4 with TRBJ2-1; TRBD1 aligns across 7 bases. Germline assignment: CDR1 SGHNT and CDR2 YYREEE (reference sequence). The CDR3 spans 15 residues. V dropped 3 bases and J dropped 10; count of bases not matched to a gene: 13.

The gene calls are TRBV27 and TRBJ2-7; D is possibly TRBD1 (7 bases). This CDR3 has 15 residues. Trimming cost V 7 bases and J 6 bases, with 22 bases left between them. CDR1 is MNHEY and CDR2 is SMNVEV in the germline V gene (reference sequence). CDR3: CASTTRDSRHLEQYF. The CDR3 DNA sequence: TGTGCCAGCACCACGCGGGACAGCCGACATCTCGAGCAGTACTTC.

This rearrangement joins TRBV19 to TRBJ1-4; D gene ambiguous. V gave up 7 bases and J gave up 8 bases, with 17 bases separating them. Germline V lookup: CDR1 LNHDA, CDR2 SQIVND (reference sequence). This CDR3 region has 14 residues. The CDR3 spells CASTRTREEEKLFF. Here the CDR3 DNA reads TGTGCCAGTACAAGGACCCGGGAGGAGGAAAAACTGTTTTTT. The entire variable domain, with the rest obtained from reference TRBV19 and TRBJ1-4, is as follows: DGGITQSPKYLFRKEGQNVTLSCEQNLNHDAMYWYRQDPGQGLRLIYYSQIVNDFQKGDIAEGYSVSREKKESFPLTVTSAQKNPTAFYLCASTRTREEEKLFFGSGTQLSVL.

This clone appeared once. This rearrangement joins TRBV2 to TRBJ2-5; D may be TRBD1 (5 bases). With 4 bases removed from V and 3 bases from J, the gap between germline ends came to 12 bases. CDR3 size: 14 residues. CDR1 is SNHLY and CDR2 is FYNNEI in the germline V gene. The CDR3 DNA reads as TGTGCCAGCAGTGGGGGCCAGCCAAAAGAGACCCAGTACTTC. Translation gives CASSGGQPKETQYF.

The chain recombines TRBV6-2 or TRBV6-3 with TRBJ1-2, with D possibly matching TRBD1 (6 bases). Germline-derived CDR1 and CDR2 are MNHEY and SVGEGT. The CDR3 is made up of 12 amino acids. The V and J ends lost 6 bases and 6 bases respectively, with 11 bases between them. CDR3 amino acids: CASSWTADGYTF. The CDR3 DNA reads TGTGCCAGCAGCTGGACAGCCGATGGCTACACCTTC.

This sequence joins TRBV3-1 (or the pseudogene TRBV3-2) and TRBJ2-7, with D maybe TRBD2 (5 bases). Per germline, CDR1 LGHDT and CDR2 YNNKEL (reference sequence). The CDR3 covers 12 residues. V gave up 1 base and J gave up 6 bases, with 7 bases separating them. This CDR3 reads CASSQGRREQYF. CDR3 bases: TGTGCCAGCAGCCAAGGGAGGCGCGAGCAGTACTTC.

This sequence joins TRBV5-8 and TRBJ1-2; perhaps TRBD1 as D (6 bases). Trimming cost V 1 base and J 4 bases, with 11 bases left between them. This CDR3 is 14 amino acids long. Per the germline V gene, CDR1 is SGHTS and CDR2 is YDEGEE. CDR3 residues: CASSLSGVFYGYTF. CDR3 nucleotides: TGTGCCAGCAGCTTGTCAGGGGTGTTCTATGGCTACACCTTC. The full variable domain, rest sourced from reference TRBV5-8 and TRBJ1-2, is EAGVTQSPTHLIKTRGQQATLRCSPISGHTSVYWYQQALGLGLQFLLWYDEGEERNRGNFPPRFSGRQFPNYSSELNVNALELEDSALYLCASSLSGVFYGYTFGSGTRLTVV.

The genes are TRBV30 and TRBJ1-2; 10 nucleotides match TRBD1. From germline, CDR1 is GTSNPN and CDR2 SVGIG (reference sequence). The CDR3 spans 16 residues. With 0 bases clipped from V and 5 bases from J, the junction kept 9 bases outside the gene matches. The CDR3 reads CAWSVLSGTGVYGYTF. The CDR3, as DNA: TGTGCCTGGAGTGTACTAAGCGGGACAGGGGTTTATGGCTACACCTTC.

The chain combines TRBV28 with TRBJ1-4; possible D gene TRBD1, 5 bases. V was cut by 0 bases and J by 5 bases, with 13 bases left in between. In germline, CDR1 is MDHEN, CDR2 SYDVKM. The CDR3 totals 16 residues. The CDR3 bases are TGTGCCAGCAGTTTATGGCGGGGCGGAGGGAATGAAAAACTGTTTTTT. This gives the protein CASSLWRGGGNEKLFF.

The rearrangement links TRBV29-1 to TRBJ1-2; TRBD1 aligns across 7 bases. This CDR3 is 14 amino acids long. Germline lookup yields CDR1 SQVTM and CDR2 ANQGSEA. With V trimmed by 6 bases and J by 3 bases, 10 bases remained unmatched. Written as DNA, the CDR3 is TGCAGCGTGGATAGGGACAGCCGCGACTATGGCTACACCTTC. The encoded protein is CSVDRDSRDYGYTF.

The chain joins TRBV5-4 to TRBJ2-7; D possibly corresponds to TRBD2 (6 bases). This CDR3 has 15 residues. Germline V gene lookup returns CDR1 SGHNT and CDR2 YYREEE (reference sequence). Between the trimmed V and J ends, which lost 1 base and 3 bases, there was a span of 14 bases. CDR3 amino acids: CASSLPGRSFYEQYF. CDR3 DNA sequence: TGTGCCAGCAGCTTGCCAGGGAGGTCGTTCTACGAGCAGTACTTC.

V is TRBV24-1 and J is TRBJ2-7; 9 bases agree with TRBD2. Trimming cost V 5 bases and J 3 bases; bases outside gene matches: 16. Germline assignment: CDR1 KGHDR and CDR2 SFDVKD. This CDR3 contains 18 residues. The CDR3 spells CATSGRASGASGVYEQYF. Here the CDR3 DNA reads TGTGCCACCAGTGGAAGGGCTAGCGGGGCTTCTGGGGTCTACGAGCAGTACTTC.

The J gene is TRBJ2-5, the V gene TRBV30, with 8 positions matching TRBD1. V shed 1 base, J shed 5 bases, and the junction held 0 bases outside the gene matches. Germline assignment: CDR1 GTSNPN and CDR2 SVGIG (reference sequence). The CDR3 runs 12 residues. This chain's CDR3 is CAWSGQGETQYF. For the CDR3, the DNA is TGTGCCTGGAGTGGACAGGGGGAGACCCAGTACTTC.

As DNA, the CDR3 is TGTGCCAGCAGCTTAATACAGCAGAATTCACCCCTCCACTTT. This codes for CASSLIQQNSPLHF. The chain recombines TRBV7-8 with TRBJ1-6; no reliable D call. CDR1 is SGHVS and CDR2 is FQNEAQ in the germline V gene. This CDR3 has 14 amino acids. Trimming stripped 2 bases from V and 7 bases from J, with 9 bases between.

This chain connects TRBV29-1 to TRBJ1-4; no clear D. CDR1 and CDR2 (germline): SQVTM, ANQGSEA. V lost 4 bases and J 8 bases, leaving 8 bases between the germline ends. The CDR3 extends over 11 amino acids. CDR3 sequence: CSVGAFEKLFF. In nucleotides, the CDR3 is TGCAGCGTTGGGGCCTTCGAAAAACTGTTTTTT.

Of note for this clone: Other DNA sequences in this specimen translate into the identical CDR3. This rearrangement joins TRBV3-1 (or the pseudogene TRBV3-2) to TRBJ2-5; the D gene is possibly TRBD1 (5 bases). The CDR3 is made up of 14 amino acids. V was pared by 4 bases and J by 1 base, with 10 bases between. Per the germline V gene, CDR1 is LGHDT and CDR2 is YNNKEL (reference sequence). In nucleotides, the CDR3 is TGTGCCAGCAGCCGAAGGGGTTCCCAAGAGACCCAGTACTTC. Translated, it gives CASSRRGSQETQYF.

CDR3 in DNA: TGTGCCAGCACCCCCGGGACAGGGTATACTGAAGCTTTCTTT. As protein: CASTPGTGYTEAFF. The V gene is TRBV7-9, the J gene TRBJ1-1, with 9 bases lining up with TRBD1. Germline CDR1 and CDR2: SEHNR and FQNEAQ (reference sequence). The length of the CDR3 is 14 residues. The V and J ends lost 7 bases and 5 bases, in that order; junction bases with no gene match: 8.

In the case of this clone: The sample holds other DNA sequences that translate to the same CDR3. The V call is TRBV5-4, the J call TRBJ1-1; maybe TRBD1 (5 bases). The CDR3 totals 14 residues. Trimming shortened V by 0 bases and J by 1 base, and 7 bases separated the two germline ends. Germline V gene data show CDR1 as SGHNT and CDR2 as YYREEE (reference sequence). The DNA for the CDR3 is TGTGCCAGCAGCTTGGGACAGCCGAACACTGAAGCTTTCTTT. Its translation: CASSLGQPNTEAFF.

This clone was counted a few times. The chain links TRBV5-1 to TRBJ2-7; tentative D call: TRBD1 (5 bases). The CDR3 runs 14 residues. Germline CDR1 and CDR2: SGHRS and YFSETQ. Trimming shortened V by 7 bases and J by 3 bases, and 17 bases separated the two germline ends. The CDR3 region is CASPPPDRNYEQYF. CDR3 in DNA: TGCGCCAGCCCCCCACCCGACAGAAACTACGAGCAGTACTTC. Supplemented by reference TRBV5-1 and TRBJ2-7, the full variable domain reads KAGVTQTPRYLIKTRGQQVTLSCSPISGHRSVSWYQQTPGQGLQFLFEYFSETQRNKGNFPGRFSGRQFSNSRSEMNVSTLELGDSALYLCASPPPDRNYEQYFGPGTRLTVT.

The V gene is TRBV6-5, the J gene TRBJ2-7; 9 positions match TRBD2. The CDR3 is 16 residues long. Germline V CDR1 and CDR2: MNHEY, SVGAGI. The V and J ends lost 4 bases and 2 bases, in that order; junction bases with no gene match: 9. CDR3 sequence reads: CASSSPRLAGTYEQYF. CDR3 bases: TGTGCCAGCAGTTCCCCCAGGCTAGCGGGGACCTACGAGCAGTACTTC.

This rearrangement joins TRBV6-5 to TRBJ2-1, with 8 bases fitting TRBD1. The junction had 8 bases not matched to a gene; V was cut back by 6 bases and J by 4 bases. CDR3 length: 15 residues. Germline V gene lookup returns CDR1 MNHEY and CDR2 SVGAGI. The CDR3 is CASRSAGGEYNEQFF. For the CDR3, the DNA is TGTGCCAGCAGATCCGCAGGGGGCGAATACAATGAGCAGTTCTTC.

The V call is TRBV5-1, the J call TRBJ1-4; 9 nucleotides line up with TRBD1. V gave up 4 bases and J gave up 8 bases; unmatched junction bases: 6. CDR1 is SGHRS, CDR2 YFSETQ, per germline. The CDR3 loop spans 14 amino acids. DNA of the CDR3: TGCGCCAGCAGCAGAACCGGGACAGGGGAAAAACTGTTTTTT. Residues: CASSRTGTGEKLFF.

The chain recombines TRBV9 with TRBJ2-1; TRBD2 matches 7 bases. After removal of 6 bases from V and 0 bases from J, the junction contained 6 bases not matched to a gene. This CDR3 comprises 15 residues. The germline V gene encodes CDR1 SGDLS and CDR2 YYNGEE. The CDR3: CASNTGGVSYNEQFF. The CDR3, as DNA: TGTGCCAGCAATACGGGAGGTGTCTCCTACAATGAGCAGTTCTTC.